This T cell receptor (beta chain) stems from a study of T cells after yellow fever vaccination (dated by TCRdb to between 2018 and 2020). Regarding the study in general: The SMART-Seq v4 Ultra Low Input RNA kit was used to prepare libraries from fractions with low cell numbers. To follow T-cell clones before and after primary and booster YFV17D yellow fever vaccination, bulk TCR alpha and beta repertoires were sequenced over time. Two healthy male donors made up the cohort, one aged 18 to 30 years and the other aged 30 to 40 years. Blood was collected at multiple timepoints before and after primary and secondary immunization, and bulk PBMC replicates and cell subsets were isolated. The study at large found these results: A small share of clonotypes was detected in both CD4 and CD8 compartments, with the overlap likely arising from convergent recombination. Compared with the primary T-cell response, the secondary T-cell response was faster but weaker, reaching its peak on day 5 rather than on day 15. FACS-sorted repertoires could contain abundant contaminating clonotypes from the bulk population, so computational filtering was required. Only a couple of donors were included in the study, so the extent to which the findings can be generalized is limited. Most clones expanded after primary vaccination were re-detected after the booster (approximately 96% of CD4 and roughly 87% of CD8), suggesting broad memory maintenance.

Taken with the paper, the label for treatment or condition translates to: live attenuated yellow fever vaccine strain. At each blood-draw timepoint, two biological replicates of bulk PBMCs were collected. PBMCs were isolated from peripheral blood using a standard Ficoll-Paque protocol. RNA was extracted with TriZol from bulk PBMCs, CD4 and CD8 fractions, and dextramer-positive and dextramer-negative fractions. The CDR3 numbers 16 residues from cysteine through phenylalanine. Of all the DNA, just the CDR3 is kept, 48 bases in frame from base 1. The junction shows trimming of 7 bases on V and 6 bases on J, and the gene matches do not reach 14 bases of it. The germline V gene yields SGHRS for CDR1 and YFSETQ for CDR2. TCR cDNA was synthesized by 5'RACE template switching, which introduced a universal primer site and unique molecular identifiers. Priming of cDNA synthesis was performed from both the TCR alpha and TCR beta constant segments. Libraries were amplified in two PCR steps, with sample barcodes and sequencing adapters added in the second step. Sequencing of libraries was performed on Illumina HiSeq 2500 (2x100 bp) or NovaSeq (2x150 bp). As for how the authors treated the data: MIGEC handled demultiplexing of reads and collapsing into UMI consensus sequences, while MiXCR performed V(D)J alignment. Clonotypes responding to the vaccine were identified with edgeR on replicate PBMC samples, with the criteria of FDR below 0.01 and a log2 fold change above 5 up to day 15. CD4 or CD8 identity was assigned to each bulk clonotype according to whether the clonotype was present at higher abundance in the sequenced CD4 repertoire or the sequenced CD8 repertoire. TCRdb handled the public reads itself, with Q25 trimming in fastp and clone calling in MiXCR, and kept productive beta chains. Rows with a matching CDR3 protein are joined into one entry that keeps the most common DNA and genes. TCRdb assigned the V and J calls; the authors' analysis was not used. For this sample there are hundreds of thousands of distinct CDR3 sequences; roughly 8.7% appear just once. Approximately 18% of the sample belongs to the ten largest clones.

This clonotype was seen at least ten times. The clone's antigen remains unknown. No much larger clone exists at a distance of one base, and base qualities are not known. The TCR sequence derives from a man between 18 and 35 years old who received the YFV17D yellow fever vaccine. The sample was PBMCs, taken on the day of the first yellow fever vaccination. The rearrangement joined TRBV5-1 to TRBJ2-1, with 9 bases aligning to TRBD1. This receptor has the CDR3 CASGTHPGQGSNEQFF. The DNA sequence is as follows: TGCGCCAGCGGGACGCACCCGGGACAGGGTAGCAATGAGCAGTTCTTC.